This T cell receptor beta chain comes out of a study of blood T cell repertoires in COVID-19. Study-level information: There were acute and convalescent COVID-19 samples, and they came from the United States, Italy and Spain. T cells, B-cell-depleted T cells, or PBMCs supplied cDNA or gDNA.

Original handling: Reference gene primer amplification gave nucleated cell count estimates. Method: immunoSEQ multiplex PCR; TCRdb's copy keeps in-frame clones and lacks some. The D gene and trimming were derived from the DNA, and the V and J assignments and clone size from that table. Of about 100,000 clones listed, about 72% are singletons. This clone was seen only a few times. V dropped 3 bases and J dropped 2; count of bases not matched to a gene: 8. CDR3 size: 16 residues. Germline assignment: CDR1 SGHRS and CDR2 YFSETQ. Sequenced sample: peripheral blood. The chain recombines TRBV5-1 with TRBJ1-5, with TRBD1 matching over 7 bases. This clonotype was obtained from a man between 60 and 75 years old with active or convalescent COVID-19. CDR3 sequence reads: CASSSGDSFRNQPQHF. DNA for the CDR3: TGCGCCAGCAGCTCGGGGGACAGCTTTCGCAATCAGCCCCAGCATTTT. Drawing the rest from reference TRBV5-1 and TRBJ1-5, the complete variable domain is KAGVTQTPRYLIKTRGQQVTLSCSPISGHRSVSWYQQTPGQGLQFLFEYFSETQRNKGNFPGRFSGRQFSNSRSEMNVSTLELGDSALYLCASSSGDSFRNQPQHFGDGTRLSIL.